A single sample gave rise to the 17 T cell receptor beta chains below, sequenced in a study of blood T cell repertoires in COVID-19. This table comes from immunoSEQ multiplex PCR, and its TCRdb copy is limited to in-frame clones, with some not included. The sample has roughly 39,000 clones, 80% to 90% seen once. The material sequenced was peripheral blood. These receptors all come from a woman in her 70s with acute or convalescent COVID-19.

The chain combines TRBV7-2 with TRBJ1-4; D remains ambiguous. With 2 bases removed from V and 7 bases from J, the gap between germline ends came to 17 bases. CDR1 and CDR2 from the germline V gene are SGHTA and FQGNSA. The CDR3 runs to 16 residues. For the CDR3, the DNA is TGTGCCAGCAGCTTATCTAACGCGGGGAACGGTGAAAAACTGTTTTTT. As protein: CASSLSNAGNGEKLFF.

This chain connects TRBV6-4 to TRBJ2-3; 9 bases are shared with TRBD2. Germline assignment: CDR1 MRHNA and CDR2 SNTAGT. This CDR3 is 14 amino acids long. The V and J ends lost 4 bases and 5 bases, in that order; junction bases with no gene match: 4. The CDR3 sequence is CASSGGGEEDTQYF. CDR3 nucleotide sequence: TGTGCCAGCAGTGGCGGGGGGGAAGAAGATACGCAGTATTTT.

The CDR3 protein is CASSAGPYEKLFF. In nucleotides, the CDR3 is TGTGCCAGCAGCGCTGGCCCTTATGAAAAACTGTTTTTT. V gene TRBV9 combines with J gene TRBJ1-4; D is unclear. The V end lost 3 bases, the J end lost 6 bases, and 9 bases lay between the germline ends. Germline CDR1 and CDR2: SGDLS and YYNGEE. The CDR3 runs to 13 residues. Supplemented by reference TRBV9 and TRBJ1-4, the full variable domain reads DSGVTQTPKHLITATGQRVTLRCSPRSGDLSVYWYQQSLDQGLQFLIQYYNGEERAKGNILERFSAQQFPDLHSELNLSSLELGDSALYFCASSAGPYEKLFFGSGTQLSVL.

The chain couples TRBV6-5 to TRBJ2-3; the D is unclear. Germline values: CDR1 MNHEY, CDR2 SVGAGI. V lost 5 bases, J lost 2 bases, and 8 bases lay in between. This CDR3 contains 13 residues. The CDR3 loop reads CASSTIATDTQYF. For the CDR3, the DNA is TGTGCCAGCAGTACCATAGCCACAGATACGCAGTATTTT.

The chain combines TRBV7-2 with TRBJ1-3; TRBD1 is a possible D gene (5 bases). This CDR3 contains 14 residues. Germline assignment: CDR1 SGHTA and CDR2 FQGNSA. V was shortened by 6 bases and J by 0 bases, with 9 bases between the two germline ends. Written as DNA, the CDR3 is TGTGCCAGCAGGGAGACAGTCTCTGGAAACACCATATATTTT. This encodes CASRETVSGNTIYF. The full variable domain, completed using reference TRBV7-2 and TRBJ1-3, is GAGVSQSPSNKVTEKGKDVELRCDPISGHTALYWYRQSLGQGLEFLIYFQGNSAPDKSGLPSDRFSAERTGGSVSTLTIQRTQQEDSAVYLCASRETVSGNTIYFGEGSWLTVV.

This clone was counted a single time. The rearrangement joins TRBV5-6 to TRBJ1-2; no definite D call. The CDR3 is made up of 13 amino acids. V was cut by 4 bases and J by 0 bases, with 7 bases left in between. CDR1 is SGHDT and CDR2 is YYEEEE in the germline V gene. CDR3 nucleotide sequence: TGTGCCAGCAGCACGGGAGCTAACTATGGCTACACCTTC. Residues: CASSTGANYGYTF. The variable domain in full, completed from reference TRBV5-6 and TRBJ1-2, reads DAGVTQSPTHLIKTRGQQVTLRCSPKSGHDTVSWYQQALGQGPQFIFQYYEEEERQRGNFPDRFSGHQFPNYSSELNVNALLLGDSALYLCASSTGANYGYTFGSGTRLTVV.

V usage is TRBV15 and J usage is TRBJ2-7; 11 nucleotides align to TRBD2. Unmatched junction bases numbered 6, after V lost 0 bases and J lost 2 bases. This CDR3 is 17 amino acids long. Germline CDR1 and CDR2: LNHNV and YYDKDF (reference sequence). As DNA, the CDR3 is TGTGCCACCAGCAGAGAAAAGGGACTAGCGGATACCTACGAGCAGTACGTC. Translating gives CATSREKGLADTYEQYV.

This clone has a handful of counts. The chain joins TRBV6-1 to TRBJ1-5; the D gene is possibly TRBD1 (5 bases). The CDR3 extends over 16 amino acids. Germline assignment: CDR1 MNHNS and CDR2 SASEGT. V was trimmed by 2 bases and J by 11 bases, leaving 22 bases between them. The CDR3 nucleotides read TGTGCCAGCAGTGAATGGGCAGGCTCAGGGCGTTTGTCCCAGCATTTT. Its translation is CASSEWAGSGRLSQHF.

This clone was counted once. The rearrangement joins TRBV5-6 to TRBJ2-1; D gene uncertain. Germline assignment: CDR1 SGHDT and CDR2 YYEEEE. V was clipped by 4 bases and J by 4 bases, with 3 bases between them. The CDR3 covers 11 residues. The CDR3 region is CASSRYNEQFF. The CDR3 nucleotides read TGTGCCAGCAGCCGGTACAATGAGCAGTTCTTC.

This clone is a singleton in its sample. The chain links TRBV19 to TRBJ2-1; D is uncertain. The V gene lost 5 bases and the J gene lost 8 bases, with 7 bases spanning the gap. This CDR3 has 11 residues. In germline, CDR1 is LNHDA, CDR2 SQIVND (reference sequence). CDR3 residues: CASSHSDEQFF. In DNA, the CDR3 is TGTGCCAGTAGTCACAGTGATGAGCAGTTCTTC. The full variable domain, its missing parts supplied by reference TRBV19 and TRBJ2-1, is DGGITQSPKYLFRKEGQNVTLSCEQNLNHDAMYWYRQDPGQGLRLIYYSQIVNDFQKGDIAEGYSVSREKKESFPLTVTSAQKNPTAFYLCASSHSDEQFFGPGTRLTVL.

The chain has TRBV28 and TRBJ1-2, with 7 bases identical to TRBD1. The CDR3 has 13 amino acids. With 5 bases clipped from V and 7 bases from J, the junction kept 7 bases outside the gene matches. The germline V gene has CDR1 MDHEN and CDR2 SYDVKM. This chain's CDR3 is CASSPPTGVGYTF. As DNA, the CDR3 is TGTGCCAGCAGTCCACCAACAGGGGTTGGCTACACCTTC.

This clone was seen once. V gene TRBV9 combines with J gene TRBJ1-3, with TRBD1 identical over 7 bases. The CDR3 is 16 amino acids. The germline gives CDR1 SGDLS, CDR2 YYNGEE. V lost 3 bases and J lost 2; bases outside the gene matches: 8. CDR3 protein: CASSDNRGAPGNTIYF. As DNA, the CDR3 is TGTGCCAGCAGCGATAACAGGGGTGCCCCTGGAAACACCATATATTTT.

The rearrangement links TRBV7-3 to TRBJ2-5; D possibly corresponds to TRBD2 (6 bases). Trimming took off 3 bases at V and 5 bases at J, with 10 bases between the two ends. The CDR3 runs to 13 residues. CDR1 and CDR2 (germline): SGHTA, FQGTGA. CDR3 protein: CASSLTSVETQYF. CDR3 bases: TGTGCCAGCAGCTTGACTAGTGTGGAGACCCAGTACTTC.

This chain connects TRBV11-2 to TRBJ2-5; TRBD1 matches 10 bases. Germline-derived CDR1 and CDR2 are SGHAT and FQNNGV. The ends lost 5 bases at V and 5 bases at J; junction bases unmatched: 11. The CDR3 sequence is 16 residues long. This chain's CDR3 is CASSTQTGGWLETQYF. The CDR3 region has the DNA TGTGCCAGCAGCACACAGACAGGGGGCTGGTTGGAGACCCAGTACTTC.

This chain connects TRBV2 to TRBJ2-2; TRBD2 matches at 8 bases. With V trimmed by 10 bases and J by 1 base, 5 bases remained unmatched. Looked up from germline, CDR1 is SNHLY and CDR2 is FYNNEI. The CDR3 has 14 amino acids. The CDR3 nucleotides are TGTGCCACAACTAGCGGCGTGAACACCGGGGAGCTGTTTTTT. It yields the protein CATTSGVNTGELFF.

DNA of the CDR3: TGCGCCAGCAGCTTGGGAGGCAGTTCCATGGGTGGCTACACCTTC. Its translation: CASSLGGSSMGGYTF. The J gene is TRBJ1-2, the V gene TRBV5-1; D not certain. V gave up 0 bases and J gave up 7 bases, with 16 bases separating them. The CDR3 has 15 residues. Per germline, CDR1 SGHRS and CDR2 YFSETQ.

This chain connects TRBV7-2 to TRBJ2-4; the D gene is possibly TRBD2 (5 bases). Germline V gene sequence: CDR1 SGHTA, CDR2 FQGNSA. The V and J ends lost 0 bases and 2 bases respectively, with 8 bases between them. The CDR3 covers 15 residues. In DNA form, the CDR3 reads TGTGCCAGCAGCTTAGCGGGGAGAACCAAAAACATTCAGTACTTC. This translates into CASSLAGRTKNIQYF.